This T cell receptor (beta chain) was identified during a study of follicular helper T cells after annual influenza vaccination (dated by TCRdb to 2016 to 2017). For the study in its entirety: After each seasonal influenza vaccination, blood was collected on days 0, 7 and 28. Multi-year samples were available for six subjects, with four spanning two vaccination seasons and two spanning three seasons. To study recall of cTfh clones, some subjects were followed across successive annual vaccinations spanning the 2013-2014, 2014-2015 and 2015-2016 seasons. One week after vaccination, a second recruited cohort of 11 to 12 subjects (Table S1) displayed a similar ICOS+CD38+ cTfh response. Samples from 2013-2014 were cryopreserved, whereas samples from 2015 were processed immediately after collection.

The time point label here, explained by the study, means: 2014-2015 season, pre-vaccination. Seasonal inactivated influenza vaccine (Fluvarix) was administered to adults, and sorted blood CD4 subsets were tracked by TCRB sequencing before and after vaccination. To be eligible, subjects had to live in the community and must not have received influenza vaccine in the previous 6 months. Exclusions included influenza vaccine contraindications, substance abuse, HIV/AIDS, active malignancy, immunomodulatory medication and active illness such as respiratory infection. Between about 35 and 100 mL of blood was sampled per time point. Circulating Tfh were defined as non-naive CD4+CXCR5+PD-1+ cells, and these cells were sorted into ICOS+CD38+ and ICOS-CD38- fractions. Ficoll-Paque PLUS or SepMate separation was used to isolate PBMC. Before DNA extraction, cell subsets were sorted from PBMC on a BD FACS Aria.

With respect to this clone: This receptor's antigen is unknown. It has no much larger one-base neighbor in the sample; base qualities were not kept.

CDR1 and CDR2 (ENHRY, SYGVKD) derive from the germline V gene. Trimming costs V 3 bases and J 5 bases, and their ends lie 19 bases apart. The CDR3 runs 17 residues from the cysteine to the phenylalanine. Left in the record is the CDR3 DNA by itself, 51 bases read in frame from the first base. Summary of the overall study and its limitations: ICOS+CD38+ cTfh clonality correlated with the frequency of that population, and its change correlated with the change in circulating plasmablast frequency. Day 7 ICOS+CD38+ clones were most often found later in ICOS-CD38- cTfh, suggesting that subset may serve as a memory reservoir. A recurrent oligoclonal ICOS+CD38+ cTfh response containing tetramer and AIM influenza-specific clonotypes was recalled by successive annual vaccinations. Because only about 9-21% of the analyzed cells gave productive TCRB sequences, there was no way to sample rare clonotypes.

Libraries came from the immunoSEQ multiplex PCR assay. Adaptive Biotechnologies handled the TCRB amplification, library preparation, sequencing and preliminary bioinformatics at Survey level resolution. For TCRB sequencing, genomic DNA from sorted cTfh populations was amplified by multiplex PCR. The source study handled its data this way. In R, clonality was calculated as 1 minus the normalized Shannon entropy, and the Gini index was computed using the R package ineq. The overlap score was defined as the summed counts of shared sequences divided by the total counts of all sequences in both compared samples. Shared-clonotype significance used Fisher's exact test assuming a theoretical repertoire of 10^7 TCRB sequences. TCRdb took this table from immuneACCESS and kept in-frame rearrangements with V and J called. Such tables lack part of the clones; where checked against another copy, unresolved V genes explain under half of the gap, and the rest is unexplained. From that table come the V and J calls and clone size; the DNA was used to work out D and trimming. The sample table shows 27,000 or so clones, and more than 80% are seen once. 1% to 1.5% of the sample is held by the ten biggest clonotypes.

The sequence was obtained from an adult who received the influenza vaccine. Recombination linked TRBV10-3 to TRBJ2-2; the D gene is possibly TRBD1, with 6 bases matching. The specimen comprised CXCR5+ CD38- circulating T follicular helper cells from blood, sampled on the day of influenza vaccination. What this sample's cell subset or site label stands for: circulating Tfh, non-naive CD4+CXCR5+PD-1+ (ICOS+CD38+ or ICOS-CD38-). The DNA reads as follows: TGTGCCATCAGTGACACGGTCGGACAGCATCCGACCGGGGAGCTGTTTTTT. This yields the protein CAISDTVGQHPTGELFF.